A selection of T cell receptor beta chains follows, all from one sample in a study of blood T cell repertoires in COVID-19. Sequencing was performed with immunoSEQ multiplex PCR; in TCRdb, only in-frame clones are kept and a portion is missing. The table records 90,000 to 100,000 clones, roughly nine tenths of them present only once. Sequencing used peripheral blood. These receptors were collected from a man aged 45 to 65 with acute or convalescent COVID-19. CDR3s include the opening cysteine and the closing phenylalanine or tryptophan. Fields, in order: V gene, J gene, D gene, clone size, CDR3 protein, CDR3 DNA. The D gene is left open where the match is weak. Some rows mark clone size as missing; the rest say once, few, many or name a class of expanded clone.

V: TRBV6-2/TRBV6-3; J: TRBJ2-7; D: TRBD2; size: NA; CDR3: CASSYVAGGPLFYEQYF; DNA: TGTGCCAGCAGTTATGTAGCGGGAGGGCCTCTATTCTACGAGCAGTACTTC
V: TRBV5-1; J: TRBJ2-1; D: TRBD1; size: NA; CDR3: CASSTYRGQDEQFF; DNA: TGCGCCAGCAGCACATACAGGGGGCAGGATGAGCAGTTCTTC
V: TRBV19; J: TRBJ2-1; D: TRBD2; size: NA; CDR3: CASSREGSGRARNEQFF; DNA: TGTGCCAGTAGTCGGGAAGGGAGCGGGAGGGCCAGGAATGAGCAGTTCTTC
V: TRBV21-1; J: TRBJ2-7; D: NA; size: few; CDR3: CASSKVDRYEQYF; DNA: TGTGCCAGCAGCAAAGTAGACAGATACGAGCAGTACTTC
V: TRBV7-9; J: TRBJ2-7; D: TRBD2; size: NA; CDR3: CASSLAASGSYEQYF; DNA: TGTGCCAGCAGCTTAGCGGCTAGCGGGAGCTACGAGCAGTACTTC
V: TRBV11-3; J: TRBJ2-7; D: NA; size: once; CDR3: CASSLGVKQGSSYEQYF; DNA: TGTGCCAGCAGCTTAGGCGTTAAACAGGGAAGCTCCTACGAGCAGTACTTC
V: TRBV9; J: TRBJ2-2; D: NA; size: NA; CDR3: CASSAASSNTGELFF; DNA: TGTGCCAGCAGCGCGGCTAGCTCAAACACCGGGGAGCTGTTTTTT
V: TRBV11-2; J: TRBJ2-2; D: NA; size: NA; CDR3: CASSLDYSGELFF; DNA: TGTGCCAGCAGCTTAGATTATAGCGGGGAGCTGTTTTTT
V: TRBV28; J: TRBJ1-6; D: NA; size: NA; CDR3: CASRYSYNSPLHF; DNA: TGTGCCTCCAGATATTCCTATAATTCACCCCTCCACTTT
V: TRBV3-1/TRBV3-2; J: TRBJ1-3; D: NA; size: NA; CDR3: CASSQRGTLGNTIYF; DNA: TGTGCCAGCAGCCAGCGGGGAACCCTTGGAAACACCATATATTTT
V: TRBV11-1; J: TRBJ2-7; D: NA; size: few; CDR3: CASSLKLFAYEQYF; DNA: TGTGCCAGCAGCTTAAAACTATTCGCCTACGAGCAGTACTTC
V: TRBV10-3; J: TRBJ2-7; D: TRBD2; size: NA; CDR3: CAISEGTSGSDEQYF; DNA: TGTGCCATCAGTGAGGGAACTAGCGGGAGCGACGAGCAGTACTTC
V: TRBV7-8; J: TRBJ2-7; D: NA; size: once; CDR3: CASSLGAGAPDEQYF; DNA: TGTGCCAGCAGCTTAGGGGCAGGGGCTCCCGACGAGCAGTACTTC
V: TRBV15; J: TRBJ2-3; D: TRBD1; size: NA; CDR3: CATSRGGQGTDTQYF; DNA: TGTGCCACCAGCAGAGGGGGACAGGGGACAGATACGCAGTATTTT
V: TRBV12-3/TRBV12-4; J: TRBJ2-5; D: TRBD1; size: NA; CDR3: CASSPGQQETQYF; DNA: TGTGCCAGCAGTCCGGGACAGCAAGAGACCCAGTACTTC
V: TRBV29-1; J: TRBJ2-5; D: TRBD1; size: NA; CDR3: CSVGTGETQYF; DNA: TGCAGCGTTGGGACAGGGGAGACCCAGTACTTC
V: TRBV7-9; J: TRBJ2-2; D: TRBD1; size: NA; CDR3: CASSRSFQGAPNTGELFF; DNA: TGTGCCAGCAGCCGATCATTCCAGGGGGCCCCGAACACCGGGGAGCTGTTTTTT
V: TRBV5-8; J: TRBJ2-3; D: TRBD2; size: NA; CDR3: CASSLEGSGRFSDTQYF; DNA: TGTGCCAGCAGCTTGGAGGGTAGCGGGAGATTCTCAGATACGCAGTATTTT
V: TRBV5-1; J: TRBJ1-2; D: TRBD1; size: NA; CDR3: CASSPRDRGRGGYTF; DNA: TGCGCCAGCAGCCCAAGGGACAGGGGGCGCGGGGGCTACACCTTC
V: TRBV7-8; J: TRBJ1-5; D: TRBD1; size: NA; CDR3: CASSPRQGYSNQPQHF; DNA: TGTGCCAGCAGCCCTAGACAGGGGTATAGCAATCAGCCCCAGCATTTT
V: TRBV4-1; J: TRBJ2-4; D: TRBD2; size: NA; CDR3: CASSQMGPGGLAKNIQYF; DNA: TGCGCCAGCAGCCAAATGGGACCGGGGGGGCTAGCCAAAAACATTCAGTACTTC
V: TRBV7-9; J: TRBJ2-7; D: NA; size: NA; CDR3: CASSPTLGLPLSYEQYF; DNA: TGTGCCAGCAGCCCCACCCTCGGACTACCCCTCTCCTACGAGCAGTACTTC
V: TRBV5-4; J: TRBJ2-5; D: NA; size: NA; CDR3: CASSLPTGRTGKETQYF; DNA: TGTGCCAGCAGCTTGCCGACAGGGAGGACCGGAAAGGAGACCCAGTACTTC
V: TRBV12-5; J: TRBJ2-2; D: NA; size: NA; CDR3: CASGLALATGELFF; DNA: TGTGCTAGTGGTTTGGCCCTAGCTACCGGGGAGCTGTTTTTT
V: TRBV30; J: TRBJ1-5; D: TRBD1; size: once; CDR3: CAWSVQRTGGTISNQPQHF; DNA: TGTGCCTGGAGTGTACAAAGGACAGGGGGCACCATTAGCAATCAGCCCCAGCATTTT
V: TRBV6-1; J: TRBJ2-5; D: NA; size: once; CDR3: CASSEFQRYQETQYF; DNA: TGTGCCAGCAGTGAATTTCAGCGGTACCAAGAGACCCAGTACTTC
V: TRBV7-9; J: TRBJ2-5; D: TRBD2; size: NA; CDR3: CASSRFTFYSSGSLETQYF; DNA: TGTGCCAGCAGCCGATTCACTTTCTACTCCAGCGGGAGTCTGGAGACCCAGTACTTC
V: TRBV27; J: TRBJ2-1; D: TRBD2; size: NA; CDR3: CASSSLGLAGGHEQFF; DNA: TGTGCCAGCAGTTCCCTAGGACTAGCGGGAGGACATGAGCAGTTCTTC
V: TRBV4-3; J: TRBJ2-3; D: NA; size: NA; CDR3: CASSQVFGSFGDTQYF; DNA: TGCGCCAGCAGCCAAGTGTTCGGGTCGTTCGGAGATACGCAGTATTTT
V: TRBV6-4; J: TRBJ1-2; D: NA; size: NA; CDR3: CASSDSGRTNYGYTF; DNA: TGTGCCAGCAGTGACTCAGGGAGAACTAACTATGGCTACACCTTC
V: TRBV6-5; J: TRBJ1-1; D: NA; size: NA; CDR3: CASAQVSNTEAFF; DNA: TGTGCCAGCGCCCAGGTATCGAACACTGAAGCTTTCTTT
V: TRBV24-1; J: TRBJ2-5; D: TRBD1; size: NA; CDR3: CATSAEGALETQYF; DNA: TGTGCCACCAGTGCTGAGGGGGCGTTGGAGACCCAGTACTTC
V: TRBV14; J: TRBJ1-6; D: NA; size: NA; CDR3: CASSPQRGPNSPLHF; DNA: TGTGCCAGCAGCCCGCAAAGGGGTCCTAATTCACCCCTCCACTTT
V: TRBV7-9; J: TRBJ1-3; D: TRBD1; size: few; CDR3: CASSYMGQPNSGNTIYF; DNA: TGTGCCAGCAGTTATATGGGACAGCCCAACTCTGGAAACACCATATATTTT
V: TRBV24-1; J: TRBJ2-7; D: NA; size: few; CDR3: CATSDFIDSRVSFCYEQYF; DNA: TGTGCCACCAGTGATTTTATCGATTCCAGGGTCTCCTTTTGCTACGAGCAGTACTTC
V: TRBV7-9; J: TRBJ1-5; D: TRBD1; size: few; CDR3: CASSFGTGGLGDQPQHF; DNA: TGTGCCAGCAGCTTTGGTACAGGGGGCTTGGGCGATCAGCCCCAGCATTTT
V: TRBV7-9; J: TRBJ2-7; D: TRBD1; size: NA; CDR3: CASSLGQAFYEQYF; DNA: TGTGCCAGCAGCTTGGGACAGGCTTTTTACGAGCAGTACTTC